This T cell receptor (beta chain) was observed in a study of blood T cell repertoires in COVID-19. On the study more broadly: Both acute and convalescent COVID-19 samples were obtained from the United States, Italy and Spain.

This CDR3 has 15 amino acids. Germline loops: CDR1 LGHNT, CDR2 FRNRAP. Trimming cost V 5 bases and J 6 bases; bases outside gene matches: 9. Assay: immunoSEQ multiplex PCR; the TCRdb copy retains only in-frame clones and omits some. The sample gives about 290,000 clones, over 85% of which show up once; roughly 10% is in the top ten. The chain recombines TRBV12-5 with TRBJ2-3; 9 bases are shared with TRBD2. The origin of this receptor is a woman in her 30s with COVID-19, enrolled during active disease. The sequenced material came from peripheral blood. CDR3 sequence: CASGADSGGKDTQYF. CDR3 DNA sequence: TGTGCTAGTGGTGCCGACAGCGGGGGGAAGGATACGCAGTATTTT.